This T cell receptor (beta chain) was sequenced for a study of shared clonotypes between healthy human individuals. CD45RO negativity and positive selection for CCR7 defined naive CD8 cells, a population that excluded terminally differentiated effector memory CD45RA+ cells. Donors, healthy HIV-negative adults, lacked recent acute infections or vaccinations. V shed 3 bases and J 0 bases; nucleotides not matched to a gene: 7. CDR1 and CDR2 from the germline V gene are LNHDA and SQIVND (reference sequence). This CDR3 comprises 18 residues. Each sorted subset replicate got 200 ng genomic DNA, tens of thousands of genomes. This table comes from immunoSEQ multiplex PCR, and its TCRdb copy is limited to in-frame clones, with some not included. Of 550,000 to 750,000 clones listed, about 91% are singletons.

The V call is TRBV19, the J call TRBJ2-3, with 12 bases identical to TRBD2. The TCR sequence derives from a man aged 25 to 45 in good health. The specimen was naive CD8+ T cells sorted from blood. The DNA of the CDR3 is TGTGCCAGTAGTATCCCTAGCGGGAGGGCCACTAGCACAGATACGCAGTATTTT. The encoded protein is CASSIPSGRATSTDTQYF.